Described below is a single T cell receptor (beta chain) sequence and its context. This sample is part of a study of cytomegalovirus exposure and HLA in healthy donors. Trimming took off 5 bases at V and 0 bases at J, with 2 bases between the two ends. This CDR3 contains 11 residues. Germline CDR1 reads LNHDA; CDR2 reads SQIVND (reference sequence). 13 Jbeta primers and 60 Vbeta primers were used for the PCR. TCRdb's copy holds only in-frame clones and misses some; the assay was immunoSEQ multiplex PCR. Recorded for this sample: roughly 45,000 clones. The chain is built from TRBV19 and TRBJ2-7; D not resolved. The clonotype originates from a woman aged 25-40 years in good health and CMV-seronegative. Sequencing was performed on PBMCs. The DNA of the CDR3 is TGTGCCAGTAGTCTCTCCTACGAGCAGTACTTC. Its translation: CASSLSYEQYF.